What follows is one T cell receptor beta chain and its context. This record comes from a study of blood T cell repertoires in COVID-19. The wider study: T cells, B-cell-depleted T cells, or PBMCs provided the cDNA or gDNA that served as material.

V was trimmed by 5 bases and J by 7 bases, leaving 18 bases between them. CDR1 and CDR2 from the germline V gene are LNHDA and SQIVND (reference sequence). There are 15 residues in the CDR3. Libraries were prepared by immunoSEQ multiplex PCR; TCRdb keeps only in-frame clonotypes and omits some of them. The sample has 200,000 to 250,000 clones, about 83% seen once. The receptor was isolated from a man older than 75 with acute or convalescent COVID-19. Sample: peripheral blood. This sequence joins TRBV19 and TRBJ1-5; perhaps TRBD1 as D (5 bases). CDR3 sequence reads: CASSPGGGSIQPQHF. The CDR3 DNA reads TGTGCCAGTAGTCCCGGGGGGGGATCAATCCAGCCCCAGCATTTT.